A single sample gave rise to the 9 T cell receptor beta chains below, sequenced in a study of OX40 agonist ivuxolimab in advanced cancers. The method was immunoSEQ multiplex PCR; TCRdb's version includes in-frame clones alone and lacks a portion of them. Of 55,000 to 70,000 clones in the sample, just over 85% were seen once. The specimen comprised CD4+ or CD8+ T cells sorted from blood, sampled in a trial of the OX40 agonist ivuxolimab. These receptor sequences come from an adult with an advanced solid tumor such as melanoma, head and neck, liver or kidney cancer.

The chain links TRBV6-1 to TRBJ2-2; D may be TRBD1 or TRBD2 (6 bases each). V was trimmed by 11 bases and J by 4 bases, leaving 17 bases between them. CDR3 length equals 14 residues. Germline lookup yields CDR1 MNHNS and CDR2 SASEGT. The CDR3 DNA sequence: TGTGCCTCAGATCCGGGGGCGATCACCGGGGAGCTGTTTTTT. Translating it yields CASDPGAITGELFF.

CDR3 nucleotides: TGTGCCAGTAGTACCTCCAGGGACAGGCAAGTCTATGGCTACACCTTC. Translated, it gives CASSTSRDRQVYGYTF. The J gene is TRBJ1-2, the V gene TRBV19; TRBD1 matches 8 bases. The CDR3 contains 16 residues. Trimming at V came to 4 bases and at J to 4 bases, leaving 11 bases not matched to a gene. Per the germline V gene, CDR1 is LNHDA and CDR2 is SQIVND (reference sequence).

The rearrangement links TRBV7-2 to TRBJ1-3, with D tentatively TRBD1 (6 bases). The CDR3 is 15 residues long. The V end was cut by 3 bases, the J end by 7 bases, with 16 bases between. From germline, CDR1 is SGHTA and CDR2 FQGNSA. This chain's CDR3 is CASSLAGQLGNTIYF. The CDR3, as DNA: TGTGCCAGCAGCTTGGCGGGACAATTAGGTAACACCATATATTTT. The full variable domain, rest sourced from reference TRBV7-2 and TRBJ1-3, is GAGVSQSPSNKVTEKGKDVELRCDPISGHTALYWYRQSLGQGLEFLIYFQGNSAPDKSGLPSDRFSAERTGGSVSTLTIQRTQQEDSAVYLCASSLAGQLGNTIYFGEGSWLTVV.

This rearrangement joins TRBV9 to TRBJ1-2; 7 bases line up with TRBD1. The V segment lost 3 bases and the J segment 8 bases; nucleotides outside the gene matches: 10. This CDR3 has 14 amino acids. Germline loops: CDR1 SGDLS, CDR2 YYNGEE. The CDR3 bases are TGTGCCAGCAGCGCACAGACAGGGAAAGGCGGCTACACCTTC. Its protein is CASSAQTGKGGYTF.

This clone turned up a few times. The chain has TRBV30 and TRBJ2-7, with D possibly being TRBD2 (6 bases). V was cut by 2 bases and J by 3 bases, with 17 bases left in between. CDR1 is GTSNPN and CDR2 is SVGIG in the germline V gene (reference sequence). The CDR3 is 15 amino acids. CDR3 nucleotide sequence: TGTGCCTGGAGTTCCCCCCCCAGCGGGCACTACGAGCAGTACTTC. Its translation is CAWSSPPSGHYEQYF.

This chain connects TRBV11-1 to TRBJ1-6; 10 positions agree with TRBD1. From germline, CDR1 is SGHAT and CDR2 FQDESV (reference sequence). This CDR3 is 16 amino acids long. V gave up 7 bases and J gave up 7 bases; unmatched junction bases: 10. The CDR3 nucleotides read TGTGCCAGCAAGTTCGGGGGACAGGGGATGAATTCACCCCTCCACTTT. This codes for CASKFGGQGMNSPLHF.

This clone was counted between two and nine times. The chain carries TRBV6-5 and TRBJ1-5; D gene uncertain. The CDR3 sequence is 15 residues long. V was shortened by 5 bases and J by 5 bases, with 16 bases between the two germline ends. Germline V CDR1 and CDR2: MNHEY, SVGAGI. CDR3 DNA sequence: TGTGCCAGCAGTCCTATGGGCGGAGCTCATCAGCCCCAGCATTTT. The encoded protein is CASSPMGGAHQPQHF.

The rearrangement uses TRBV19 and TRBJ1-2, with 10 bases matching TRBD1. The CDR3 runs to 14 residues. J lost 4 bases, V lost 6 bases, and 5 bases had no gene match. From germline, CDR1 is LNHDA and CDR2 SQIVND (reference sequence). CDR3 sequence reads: CASSRTGGVYGYTF. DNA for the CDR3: TGTGCCAGTAGCCGGACAGGGGGGGTCTATGGCTACACCTTC. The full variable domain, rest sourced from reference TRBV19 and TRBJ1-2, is DGGITQSPKYLFRKEGQNVTLSCEQNLNHDAMYWYRQDPGQGLRLIYYSQIVNDFQKGDIAEGYSVSREKKESFPLTVTSAQKNPTAFYLCASSRTGGVYGYTFGSGTRLTVV.

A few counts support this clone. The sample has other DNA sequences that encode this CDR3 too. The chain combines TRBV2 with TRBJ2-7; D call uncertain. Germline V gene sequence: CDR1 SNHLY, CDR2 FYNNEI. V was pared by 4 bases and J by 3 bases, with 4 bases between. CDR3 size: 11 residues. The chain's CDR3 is CASSGSYEQYF. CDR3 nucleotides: TGTGCCAGCAGTGGGAGCTACGAGCAGTACTTC.